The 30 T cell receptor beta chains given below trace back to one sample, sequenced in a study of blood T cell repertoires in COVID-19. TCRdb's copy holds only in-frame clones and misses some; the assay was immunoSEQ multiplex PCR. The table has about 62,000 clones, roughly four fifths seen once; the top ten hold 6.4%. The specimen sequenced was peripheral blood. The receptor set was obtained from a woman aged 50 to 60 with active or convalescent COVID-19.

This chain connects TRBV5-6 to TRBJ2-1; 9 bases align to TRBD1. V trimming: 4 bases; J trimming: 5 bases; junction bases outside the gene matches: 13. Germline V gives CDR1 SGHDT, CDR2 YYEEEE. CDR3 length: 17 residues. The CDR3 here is CASSPSGTGMWDNEQFF. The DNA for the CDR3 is TGTGCCAGCAGCCCATCCGGGACAGGGATGTGGGACAATGAGCAGTTCTTC.

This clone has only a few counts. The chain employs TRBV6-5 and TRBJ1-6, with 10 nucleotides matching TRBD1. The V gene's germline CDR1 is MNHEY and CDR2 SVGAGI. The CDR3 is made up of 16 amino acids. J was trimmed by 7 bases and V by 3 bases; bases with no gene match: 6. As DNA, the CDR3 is TGTGCCAGCAGTTATGGACAGGGGGAAATAAATTCACCCCTCCACTTT. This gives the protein CASSYGQGEINSPLHF.

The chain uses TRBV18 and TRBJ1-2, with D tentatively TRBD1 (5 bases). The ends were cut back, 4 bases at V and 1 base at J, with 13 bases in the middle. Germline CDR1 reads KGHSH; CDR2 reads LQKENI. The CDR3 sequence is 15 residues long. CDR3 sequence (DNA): TGTGCCAGCTCACTCGGGGGTACCATTAACTATGGCTACACCTTC. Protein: CASSLGGTINYGYTF.

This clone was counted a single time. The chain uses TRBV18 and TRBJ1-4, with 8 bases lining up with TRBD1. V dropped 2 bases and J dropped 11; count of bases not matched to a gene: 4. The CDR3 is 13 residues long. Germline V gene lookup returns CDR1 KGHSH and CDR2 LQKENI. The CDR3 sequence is CASSPETGDKLFF. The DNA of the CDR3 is TGTGCCAGCTCACCAGAGACAGGGGATAAACTGTTTTTT.

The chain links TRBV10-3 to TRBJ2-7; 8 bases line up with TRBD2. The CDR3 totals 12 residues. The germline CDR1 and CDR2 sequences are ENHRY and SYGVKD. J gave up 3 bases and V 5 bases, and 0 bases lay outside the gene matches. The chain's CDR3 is CAISRGGYEQYF. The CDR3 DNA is TGTGCCATCAGTCGGGGGGGCTACGAGCAGTACTTC.

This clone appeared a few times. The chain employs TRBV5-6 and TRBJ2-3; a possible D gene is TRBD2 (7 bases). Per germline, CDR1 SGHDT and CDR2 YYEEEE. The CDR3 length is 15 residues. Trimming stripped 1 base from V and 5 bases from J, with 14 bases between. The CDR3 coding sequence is TGTGCCAGCAGCTTGTTAGGGGGGGCGGAAGATACGCAGTATTTT. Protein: CASSLLGGAEDTQYF.

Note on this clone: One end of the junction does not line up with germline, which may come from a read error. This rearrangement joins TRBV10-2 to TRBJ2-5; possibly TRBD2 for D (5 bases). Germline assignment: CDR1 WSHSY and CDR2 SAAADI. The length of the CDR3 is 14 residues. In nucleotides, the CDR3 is TGCGCCAGCAGCGGACTTTCGGCTCAAGAGCCCCAGTACTTC. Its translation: CASSGLSAQEPQYF.

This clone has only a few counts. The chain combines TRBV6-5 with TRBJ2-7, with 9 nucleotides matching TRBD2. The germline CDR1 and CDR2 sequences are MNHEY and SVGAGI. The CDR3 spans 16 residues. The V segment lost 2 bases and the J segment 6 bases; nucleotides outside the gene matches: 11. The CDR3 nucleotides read TGTGCCAGCAGTTACAATGCGGGAGGGCCGGGACGCGAGCAGTACTTC. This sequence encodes CASSYNAGGPGREQYF.

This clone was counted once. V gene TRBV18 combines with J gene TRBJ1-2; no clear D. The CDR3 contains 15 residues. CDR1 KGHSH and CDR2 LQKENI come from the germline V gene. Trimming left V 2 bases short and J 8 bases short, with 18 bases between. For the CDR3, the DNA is TGTGCCAGCTCACCAAGTGCGAGGGAACTGGGAGGCTACACCTTC. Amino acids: CASSPSARELGGYTF.

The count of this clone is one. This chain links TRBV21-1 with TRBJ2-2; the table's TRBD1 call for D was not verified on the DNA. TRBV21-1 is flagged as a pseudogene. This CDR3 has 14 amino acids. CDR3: CASSRQTVPGELFF. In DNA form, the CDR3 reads TGTGCCAGCTCCCGACAGACCGTCCCCGGGGAGCTGTTTTTT.

The CDR3 nucleotides read TGCAGCGTTGGTCAGCGCTCCTACGAGCAGTACTTC. This translates into CSVGQRSYEQYF. V usage is TRBV29-1 and J usage is TRBJ2-7; no reliable D call. The CDR3 is 12 amino acids. V dropped 4 bases and J dropped 0 bases, with 7 bases sitting between them. Looked up from germline, CDR1 is SQVTM and CDR2 is ANQGSEA.

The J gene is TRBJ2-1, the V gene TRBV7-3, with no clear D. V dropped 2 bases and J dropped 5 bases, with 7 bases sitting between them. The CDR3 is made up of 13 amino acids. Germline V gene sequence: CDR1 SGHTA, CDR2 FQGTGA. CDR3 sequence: CASSLFIHNEQFF. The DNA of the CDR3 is TGTGCCAGCAGCTTATTTATCCACAATGAGCAGTTCTTC.

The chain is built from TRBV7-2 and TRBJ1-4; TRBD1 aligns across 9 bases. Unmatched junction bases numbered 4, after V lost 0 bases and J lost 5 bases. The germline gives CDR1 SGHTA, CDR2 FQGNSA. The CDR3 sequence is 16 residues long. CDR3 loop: CASSLALGQGNEKLFF. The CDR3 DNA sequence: TGTGCCAGCAGCTTAGCTCTCGGACAGGGGAATGAAAAACTGTTTTTT.

The CDR3 bases are TGTGCCCCACTCCCACCTTCTTATAGCAATCAGCCCCAGCATTTT. The encoded protein is CAPLPPSYSNQPQHF. V and J are TRBV27 and TRBJ1-5; no clear D gene. V was cut by 11 bases and J by 0 bases, with 17 bases left in between. CDR3 length equals 15 residues. Germline values: CDR1 MNHEY, CDR2 SMNVEV (reference sequence).

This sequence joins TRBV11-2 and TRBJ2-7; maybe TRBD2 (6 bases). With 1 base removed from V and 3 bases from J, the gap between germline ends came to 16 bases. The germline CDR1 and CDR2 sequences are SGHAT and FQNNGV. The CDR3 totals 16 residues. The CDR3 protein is CASSLVSGEVNYEQYF. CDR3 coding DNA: TGTGCCAGCAGCTTAGTGTCGGGAGAGGTTAACTACGAGCAGTACTTC.

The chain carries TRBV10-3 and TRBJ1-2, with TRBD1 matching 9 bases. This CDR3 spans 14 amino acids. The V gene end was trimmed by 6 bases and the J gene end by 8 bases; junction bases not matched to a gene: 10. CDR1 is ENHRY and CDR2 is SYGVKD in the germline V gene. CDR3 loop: CAIRPPGQGDGYTF. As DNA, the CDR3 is TGTGCCATCAGACCACCGGGACAGGGTGACGGCTACACCTTC.

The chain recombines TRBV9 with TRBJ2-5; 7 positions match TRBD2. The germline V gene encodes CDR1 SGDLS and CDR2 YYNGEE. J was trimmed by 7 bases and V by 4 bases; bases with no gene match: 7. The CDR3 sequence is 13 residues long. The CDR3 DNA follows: TGTGCCAGCAGCAATTTAGCGGGCTCGACCCAGTACTTC. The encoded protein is CASSNLAGSTQYF.

CDR3 amino acids: CATSDSLLLPSYNEQFF. In DNA form, the CDR3 reads TGTGCCACCAGTGATTCCCTTCTCCTCCCCTCCTACAATGAGCAGTTCTTC. The chain has TRBV24-1 and TRBJ2-1; no clear D. The CDR3 is 17 amino acids. The V gene lost 2 bases and the J gene lost 0 bases, with 13 bases spanning the gap. Germline CDR1 and CDR2: KGHDR and SFDVKD.

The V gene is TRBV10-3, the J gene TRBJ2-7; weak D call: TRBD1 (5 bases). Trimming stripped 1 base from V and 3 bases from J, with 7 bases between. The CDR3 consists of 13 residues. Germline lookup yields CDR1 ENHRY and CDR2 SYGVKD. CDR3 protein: CAISEYDSYEQYF. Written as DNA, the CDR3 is TGTGCCATCAGTGAGTATGACAGCTACGAGCAGTACTTC.

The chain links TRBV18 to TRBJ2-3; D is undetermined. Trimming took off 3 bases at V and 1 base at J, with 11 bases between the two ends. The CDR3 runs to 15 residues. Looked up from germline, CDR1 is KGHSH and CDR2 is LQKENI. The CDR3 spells CASSPGSTGTDTQYF. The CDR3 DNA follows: TGTGCCAGCTCACCGGGTTCCACAGGCACAGATACGCAGTATTTT.

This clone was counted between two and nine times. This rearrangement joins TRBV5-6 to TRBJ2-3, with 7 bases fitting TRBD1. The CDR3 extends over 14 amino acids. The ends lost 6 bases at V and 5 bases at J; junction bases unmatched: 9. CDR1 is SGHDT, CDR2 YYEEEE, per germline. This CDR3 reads CASTATGRLDTQYF. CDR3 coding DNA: TGTGCCAGCACCGCGACAGGGCGCTTAGATACGCAGTATTTT.

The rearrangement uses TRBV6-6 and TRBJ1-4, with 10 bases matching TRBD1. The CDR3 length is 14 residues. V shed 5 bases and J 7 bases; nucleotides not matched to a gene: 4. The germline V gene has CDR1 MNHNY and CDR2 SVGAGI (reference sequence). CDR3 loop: CASSDRGRGEKLFF. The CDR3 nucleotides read TGTGCCAGCAGTGACAGGGGGCGCGGTGAAAAACTGTTTTTT.

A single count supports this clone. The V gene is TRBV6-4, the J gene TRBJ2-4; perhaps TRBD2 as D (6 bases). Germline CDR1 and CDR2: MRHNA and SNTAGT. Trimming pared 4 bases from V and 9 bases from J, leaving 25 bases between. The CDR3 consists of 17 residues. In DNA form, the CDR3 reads TGTGCCAGCAGTGGCTCCCGCCGGGGGACCTCATTTACCATTCAGTACTTC. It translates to CASSGSRRGTSFTIQYF.

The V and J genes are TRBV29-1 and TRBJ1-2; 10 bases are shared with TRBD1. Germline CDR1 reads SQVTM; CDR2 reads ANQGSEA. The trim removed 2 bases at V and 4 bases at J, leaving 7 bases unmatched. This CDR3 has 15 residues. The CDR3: CSVENDRGPAYGYTF. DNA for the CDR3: TGCAGCGTTGAAAATGACAGGGGGCCTGCCTATGGCTACACCTTC.

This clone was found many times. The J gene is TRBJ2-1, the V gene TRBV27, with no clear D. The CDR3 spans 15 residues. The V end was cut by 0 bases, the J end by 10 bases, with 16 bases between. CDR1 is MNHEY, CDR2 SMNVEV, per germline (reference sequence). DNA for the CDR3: TGTGCCAGCAGTTTATCTGGGCCCCCGTATACGGAGCAGTTCTTC. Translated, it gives CASSLSGPPYTEQFF.

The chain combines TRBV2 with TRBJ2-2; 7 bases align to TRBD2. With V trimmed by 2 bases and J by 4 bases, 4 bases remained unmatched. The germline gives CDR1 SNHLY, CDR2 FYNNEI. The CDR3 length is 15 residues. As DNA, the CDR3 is TGTGCCAGCAGTGAATTGAGCGGGGCCACCGGGGAGCTGTTTTTT. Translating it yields CASSELSGATGELFF.

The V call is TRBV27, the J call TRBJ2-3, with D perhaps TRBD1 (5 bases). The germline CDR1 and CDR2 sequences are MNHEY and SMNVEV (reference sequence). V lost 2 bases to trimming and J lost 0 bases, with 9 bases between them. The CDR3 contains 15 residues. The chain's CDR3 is CASSLTGWSTDTQYF. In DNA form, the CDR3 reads TGTGCCAGCAGTTTAACAGGATGGAGCACAGATACGCAGTATTTT.

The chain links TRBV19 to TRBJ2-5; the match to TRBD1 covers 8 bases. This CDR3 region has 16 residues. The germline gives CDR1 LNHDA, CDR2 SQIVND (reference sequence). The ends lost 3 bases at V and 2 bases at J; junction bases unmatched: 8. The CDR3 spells CASSIATGAFQETQYF. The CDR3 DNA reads TGTGCCAGTAGTATCGCGACAGGGGCTTTTCAAGAGACCCAGTACTTC.

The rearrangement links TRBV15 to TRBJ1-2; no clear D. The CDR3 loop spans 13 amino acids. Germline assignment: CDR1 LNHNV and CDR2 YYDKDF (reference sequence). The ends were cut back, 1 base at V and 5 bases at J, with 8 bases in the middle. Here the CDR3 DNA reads TGTGCCACCAGCAGAGCTATTTATTATGGCTACACCTTC. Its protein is CATSRAIYYGYTF.

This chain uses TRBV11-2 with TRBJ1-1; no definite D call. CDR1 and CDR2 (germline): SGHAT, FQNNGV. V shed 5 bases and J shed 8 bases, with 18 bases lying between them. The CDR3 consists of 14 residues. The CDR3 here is CASSLRGGIYEAFF. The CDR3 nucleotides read TGTGCCAGCAGCCTACGCGGAGGTATTTACGAAGCTTTCTTT.